This TCR beta chain was recorded in a study of blood T cell repertoires in COVID-19. Study overall: COVID-19 samples, acute and convalescent, were from the United States, Italy and Spain. Sources were T cells, B-cell-depleted T cells, or PBMCs; the material itself was cDNA or gDNA.

The CDR3 has 12 amino acids. The ends were cut back, 3 bases at V and 8 bases at J, with 10 bases in the middle. Germline V gene data show CDR1 as MGHDK and CDR2 as SYGVNS. Source study methods: Reference gene primer amplification yielded estimated nucleated cell counts. The method was immunoSEQ multiplex PCR; TCRdb's version includes in-frame clones alone and lacks a portion of them. V and J calls plus clone size are reproduced from that table; the DNA served to infer D and trimming. The data show about 190,000 clones, approximately 91% seen once. Ten or more counts support this clone. The sequence was collected from a woman aged 40 to 50 who had recovered from COVID-19. The V gene is TRBV25-1, the J gene TRBJ1-1; D unclear. Sequenced material: peripheral blood. CDR3 amino acids: CASSEGSAEAFF. Written as DNA, the CDR3 is TGTGCCAGCAGTGAGGGTTCAGCGGAAGCTTTCTTT.